Below, 13 T cell receptor beta chains from the same sample are listed, as sequenced in a study of shared clonotypes between healthy human individuals. The protocol was immunoSEQ multiplex PCR, while the TCRdb copy is restricted to in-frame clones and leaves out a portion. The data contain more than 850,000 clones, around 78% of them seen just once; the ten biggest clones take up 0.5% to 0.6%. The sample comprised memory CD4+ T cells from PBMCs. Noted subset: CD45RA-negative fraction. The receptors derive from a man aged 18 to 29 in good health. Some clones in this sample may be carry-over from other donors' samples.

The chain joins TRBV7-8 to TRBJ2-5; D gene unclear. Trimming stripped 7 bases from V and 4 bases from J, with 7 bases between. Looked up from germline, CDR1 is SGHVS and CDR2 is FQNEAQ. The CDR3 runs to 11 residues. CDR3 loop: CASNFLETQYF. CDR3 DNA sequence: TGTGCCAGCAATTTTTTAGAGACCCAGTACTTC.

The rearrangement joins TRBV29-1 to TRBJ2-5; a weak D match, TRBD1 (6 bases). The V gene lost 7 bases and the J gene lost 1 base, with 10 bases spanning the gap. The CDR3 has 12 amino acids. Germline loops: CDR1 SQVTM, CDR2 ANQGSEA. CDR3 nucleotides: TGCAGCGCAGGACAGTTCCAAGAGACCCAGTACTTC. Protein sequence: CSAGQFQETQYF. Variable domain in full (rest from reference TRBV29-1 and TRBJ2-5): SAVISQKPSRDICQRGTSLTIQCQVDSQVTMMFWYRQQPGQSLTLIATANQGSEATYESGFVIDKFPISRPNLTFSTLTVSNMSPEDSSIYLCSAGQFQETQYFGPGTRLLVL.

In this sample, this clone turned up a few times. This CDR3 is also generated by other DNA sequences in the sample. The J gene is TRBJ2-3, the V gene TRBV7-9; D remains unclear. Germline V gene data show CDR1 as SEHNR and CDR2 as FQNEAQ (reference sequence). This CDR3 is built from 12 residues. Trimming cost V 1 base and J 4 bases, with 3 bases left between them. The CDR3 sequence: CASSLVSDTQYF. Written as DNA, the CDR3 is TGTGCCAGCAGCTTAGTCTCAGATACGCAGTATTTT.

V is TRBV19 and J is TRBJ1-1; 10 bases fit TRBD1. V lost 8 bases, J lost 11 bases, and 2 bases stayed unmatched. Germline V gene data show CDR1 as LNHDA and CDR2 as SQIVND (reference sequence). The CDR3 sequence is 10 residues long. DNA for the CDR3: TGTGCCAGTGGGACAGGGGAGGCTTTCTTT. Its protein is CASGTGEAFF.

The chain couples TRBV28 to TRBJ1-1; D gene ambiguous. This CDR3 is 15 amino acids long. The ends were cut back, 2 bases at V and 7 bases at J, with 17 bases in the middle. Per the germline V gene, CDR1 is MDHEN and CDR2 is SYDVKM. The CDR3 DNA is TGTGCCAGCAGTTTACCGCCCCCACACAGCTATGAAGCTTTCTTT. This encodes CASSLPPPHSYEAFF.

Regarding this clone: A much larger clone lies a single base off, so this may be a read error. The CDR3: CASSLTSGSFNEQFF. Written as DNA, the CDR3 is TGTGCCAGCAGCTTAACTAGCGGGAGTTTCAATGAGCAGTTCTTC. V usage is TRBV7-3 and J usage is TRBJ2-1; TRBD2 agrees at 9 bases. Trimming at V came to 0 bases and at J to 6 bases, leaving 3 bases not matched to a gene. CDR3 length: 15 amino acids. Germline V CDR1 and CDR2: SGHTA, FQGTGA.

The J gene is TRBJ2-2, the V gene TRBV7-3; possibly TRBD2 for D (6 bases). Trimming took off 8 bases at V and 6 bases at J, with 10 bases between the two ends. The CDR3 totals 12 residues. Germline V gene lookup returns CDR1 SGHTA and CDR2 FQGTGA. CDR3 protein: CASGPGAGELFF. The DNA of the CDR3 is TGTGCCAGCGGCCCGGGGGCCGGGGAGCTGTTTTTT.

The chain links TRBV29-1 to TRBJ2-7, with 7 positions matching TRBD2. V lost 4 bases to trimming and J lost 5 bases; unmatched junction nucleotides: 5. There are 12 residues in the CDR3. Germline V CDR1 and CDR2: SQVTM, ANQGSEA. The CDR3 nucleotides read TGCAGCGTTGGACATGGGGGGGACGAGCAGTACTTC. Its protein is CSVGHGGDEQYF.

This rearrangement joins TRBV5-8 to TRBJ2-3, with 12 bases matching TRBD2. The V segment lost 4 bases and the J segment 3 bases; nucleotides outside the gene matches: 6. Looked up from germline, CDR1 is SGHTS and CDR2 is YDEGEE. The CDR3 totals 16 residues. In DNA form, the CDR3 reads TGTGCCAGCAGCACAAGCGGACTAGCGGGAACAGATACGCAGTATTTT. It codes for CASSTSGLAGTDTQYF.

In its sample, this clone was seen a few times. The chain links TRBV30 to TRBJ1-1; D is unclear. Germline V gene sequence: CDR1 GTSNPN, CDR2 SVGIG (reference sequence). Trimming shortened V by 0 bases and J by 5 bases, and 7 bases separated the two germline ends. CDR3 length equals 12 residues. The CDR3 protein is CAWSVGRTEAFF. The CDR3 DNA is TGTGCCTGGAGTGTAGGTCGGACTGAAGCTTTCTTT.

This chain uses TRBV18 with TRBJ2-3; 7 positions agree with TRBD2. CDR3 length: 16 amino acids. The V segment lost 2 bases and the J segment 3 bases; nucleotides outside the gene matches: 8. Germline CDR1 and CDR2: KGHSH and LQKENI. The CDR3 DNA sequence: TGTGCCAGCTCACCAGAAATGGCGGGAGTTACAGATACGCAGTATTTT. The encoded protein is CASSPEMAGVTDTQYF.

The chain is built from TRBV2 and TRBJ2-3; tentatively, D is TRBD2 (5 bases). This CDR3 comprises 13 residues. Germline assignment: CDR1 SNHLY and CDR2 FYNNEI. With 6 bases removed from V and 3 bases from J, the gap between germline ends came to 10 bases. The CDR3 spells CASSVLGTDTQYF. In nucleotides, the CDR3 is TGTGCCAGCAGCGTACTAGGAACAGATACGCAGTATTTT.

The rearrangement joins TRBV29-1 to TRBJ2-1; no reliable D call. Trimming cost V 7 bases and J 0 bases, with 16 bases left between them. Germline-derived CDR1 and CDR2 are SQVTM and ANQGSEA. The CDR3 contains 15 residues. The CDR3 loop is CSALEGGSSYNEQFF. The CDR3 DNA sequence: TGCAGCGCTCTCGAAGGCGGAAGCTCCTACAATGAGCAGTTCTTC.